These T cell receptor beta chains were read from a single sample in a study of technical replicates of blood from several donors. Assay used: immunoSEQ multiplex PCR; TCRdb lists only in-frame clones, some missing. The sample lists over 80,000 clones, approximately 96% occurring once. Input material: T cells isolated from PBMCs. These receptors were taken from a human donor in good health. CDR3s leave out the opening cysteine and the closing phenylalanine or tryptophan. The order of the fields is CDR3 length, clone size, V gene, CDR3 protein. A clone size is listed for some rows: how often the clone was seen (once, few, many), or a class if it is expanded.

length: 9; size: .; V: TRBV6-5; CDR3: ASSFSSEQY
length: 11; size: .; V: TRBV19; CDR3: ASGGGRNQPQH
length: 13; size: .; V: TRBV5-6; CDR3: ASSLASGIVETQY
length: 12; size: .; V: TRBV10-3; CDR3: AIREGQLNTEAF
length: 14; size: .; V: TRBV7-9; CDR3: ASSFTSADKEDTQY
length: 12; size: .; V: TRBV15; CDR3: ATSRAGAQETQY
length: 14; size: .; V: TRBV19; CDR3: ASSIYGGVANTEAF
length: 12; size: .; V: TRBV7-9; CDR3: ASSLQIVNYGYT
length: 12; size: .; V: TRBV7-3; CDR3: ASSPGTGNYEQY
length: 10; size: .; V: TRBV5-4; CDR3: ASSLAGGGAF
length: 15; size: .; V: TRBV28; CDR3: ASQPRAGIPPNQPQH
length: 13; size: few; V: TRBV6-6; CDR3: ASSSRISYTDTQY
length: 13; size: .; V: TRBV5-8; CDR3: ASSSLAGFSQPQH
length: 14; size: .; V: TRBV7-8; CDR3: ASSWDVGRGNTEAF
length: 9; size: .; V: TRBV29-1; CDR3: SARLAGEQY
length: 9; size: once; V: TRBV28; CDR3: ASSFTGEQY
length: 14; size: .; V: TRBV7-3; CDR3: ASSLDWTSGIGEQF
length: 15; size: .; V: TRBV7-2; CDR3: ASSLPKQGAQTDTQY
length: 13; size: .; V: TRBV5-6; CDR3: ASSLVRHSNEKLF
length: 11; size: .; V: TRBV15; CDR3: ATSRERGEKLF
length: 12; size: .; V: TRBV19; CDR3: ASSIGRWNTEAF
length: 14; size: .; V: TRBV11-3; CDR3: ASSFGLAGIQETQY
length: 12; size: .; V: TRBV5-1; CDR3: ASSIRGTNEKLF
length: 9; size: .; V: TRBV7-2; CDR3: ASSLGDEQY